This TCR beta chain appears in the sequencing data of a study of blood T cell repertoires in COVID-19. Study information: Both acute and convalescent COVID-19 samples were obtained from the United States, Italy and Spain. Sources were T cells, B-cell-depleted T cells, or PBMCs; the material itself was cDNA or gDNA.

The CDR3 runs 14 residues. V was cut by 4 bases and J by 0 bases, with 8 bases left in between. The V gene's germline CDR1 is SGHRS and CDR2 YFSETQ. Authors' methods: Nucleated cell counts were estimated from reference gene primer amplification. Sequenced by immunoSEQ multiplex PCR; TCRdb stores in-frame clones only, minus some. V, J and clone size reflect that table, while D and trimming were determined from the DNA. The sample holds about 73,000 clones, approximately 88% seen once. This clonotype was sampled from an elderly man with active or convalescent COVID-19. V is TRBV5-1 and J is TRBJ2-1; the D gene is possibly TRBD1 (6 bases). The sequencing sample was made of peripheral blood. Written as DNA, the CDR3 is TGCGCCAGCAGCCGGGACACCTCCTACAATGAGCAGTTCTTC. Translated: CASSRDTSYNEQFF.